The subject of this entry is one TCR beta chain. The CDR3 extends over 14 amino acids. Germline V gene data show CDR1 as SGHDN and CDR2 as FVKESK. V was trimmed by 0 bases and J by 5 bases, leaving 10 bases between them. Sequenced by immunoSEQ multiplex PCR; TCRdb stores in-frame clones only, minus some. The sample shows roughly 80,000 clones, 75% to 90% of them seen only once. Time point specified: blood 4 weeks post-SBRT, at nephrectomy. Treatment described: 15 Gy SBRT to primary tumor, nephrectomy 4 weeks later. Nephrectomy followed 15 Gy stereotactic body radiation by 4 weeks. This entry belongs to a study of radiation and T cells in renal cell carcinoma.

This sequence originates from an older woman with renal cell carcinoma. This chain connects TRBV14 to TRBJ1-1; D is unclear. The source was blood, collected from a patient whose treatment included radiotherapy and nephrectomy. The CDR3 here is CASSQELEGTEAFF. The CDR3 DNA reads TGTGCCAGCAGCCAAGAACTTGAGGGAACTGAAGCTTTCTTT. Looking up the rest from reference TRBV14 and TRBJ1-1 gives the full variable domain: EAGVTQFPSHSVIEKGQTVTLRCDPISGHDNLYWYRRVMGKEIKFLLHFVKESKQDESGMPNNRFLAERTGGTYSTLKVQPAELEDSGVYFCASSQELEGTEAFFGQGTRLTVV.